The 2 T cell receptor beta chains below were found in one sample sequenced in a study of T cell repertoires in cytomegalovirus infection. TCRdb used MiXCR to reprocess the reads, holding one entry per CDR3 protein. This sample yields about 830,000 distinct CDR3 sequences, of which approximately 32% are seen a single time; around 12% belongs to the top ten. For these receptors, no antigen is known. Specimen: cultured CD8+ T cells from PBMCs, collected from culture after CMV antigen stimulation. Source of these receptors: a human donor in good health (CMV status not recorded). Some clones in this sample may be carry-over from other donors' samples.

The rearrangement uses TRBV7-8 and TRBJ2-1, with D perhaps matching TRBD1 or TRBD2 (6 bases each). The V and J ends lost 5 bases and 2 bases respectively, with 13 bases between them. There are 15 residues in the CDR3. The germline CDR1 and CDR2 sequences are SGHVS and FQNEAQ. The CDR3 spells CASSPRGQPYNEQFF. The CDR3 DNA follows: TGTGCCAGCAGCCCCCGGGGGCAGCCCTACAATGAGCAGTTCTTC.

This clonotype was counted between two and nine times. The chain combines TRBV27 with TRBJ1-5; D not resolved. Germline-derived CDR1 and CDR2 are MNHEY and SMNVEV (reference sequence). The CDR3 is 14 residues long. DNA of the CDR3: TGTGCAAGCGGTCCGGGGAGTGGCAATCAGCCCCAGCATTTT. Translating gives CASGPGSGNQPQHF.